This T cell receptor (beta chain) was obtained from a study of T cell responses to AZD1222 COVID-19 vaccine. Study-wide findings and caveats: Spike-specific TCR breadth and depth were elevated following two AZD1222 doses. Among spike-specific TCRs, nearly half reportedly target unmutated variant regions.

CDR1 MRHNA and CDR2 SNTAGT come from the germline V gene. The CDR3 totals 12 residues. Trimming removed 5 bases at V and 9 bases at J, with 11 bases between. Generated by immunoSEQ multiplex PCR, the TCRdb table keeps only in-frame clones and is missing some. This table holds 250,000 to 300,000 clones, 94% found once. About this clone: Its target is not known.

The sequence derives from an adult who received the AZD1222 COVID-19 vaccine. The sequences come from peripheral blood, collected 28 days after the second AZD1222 dose. This chain joins TRBV6-4 and TRBJ1-5; TRBD1 is a possible D gene (6 bases). The CDR3 is CASSRGQGPQHF. The CDR3, as DNA: TGTGCCAGCAGTAGGGGACAAGGGCCCCAGCATTTT.